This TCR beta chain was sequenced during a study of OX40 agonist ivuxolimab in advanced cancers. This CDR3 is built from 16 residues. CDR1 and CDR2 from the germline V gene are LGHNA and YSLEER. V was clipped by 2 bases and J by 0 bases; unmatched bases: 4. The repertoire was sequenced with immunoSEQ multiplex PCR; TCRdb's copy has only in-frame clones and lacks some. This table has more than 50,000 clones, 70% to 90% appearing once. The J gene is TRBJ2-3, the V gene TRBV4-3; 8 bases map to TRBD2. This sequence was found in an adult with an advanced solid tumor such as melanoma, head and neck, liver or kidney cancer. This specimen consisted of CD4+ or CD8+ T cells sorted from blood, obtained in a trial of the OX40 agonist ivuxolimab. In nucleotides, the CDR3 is TGCGCCAGCAGCCAATTAGCGGGGATTAGCACAGATACGCAGTATTTT. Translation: CASSQLAGISTDTQYF.